Listed below are T cell receptor beta chains from one sample, sequenced in a study of T-cell reconstitution after alpha-beta-depleted transplantation in children. TCRdb passed the PCR reads through MiXCR, listing each CDR3 protein once. The sample yields around 300,000 distinct CDR3 sequences, 10% seen once. The sample was PBMCs, taken before TCRalphabeta/CD19-depleted stem cell transplant. These receptors were collected from a boy in the first two years of life with acute myeloid leukemia, due to receive a stem cell transplant. Each CDR3 is given with its conserved first and last residue. A D gene is named only where the DNA matches it firmly.

v_gene | d_gene | CDR3aa
TRBV27 | TRBD1 | CASSLLAGTGLPFF
TRBV12-3/TRBV12-4 | TRBD1 | CASSPRQGLYSNQPQHF
TRBV30 | - | CAWSPRGGDEKLFF
TRBV7-2 | - | CASSSHPRGTIDTQYF
TRBV11-2 | - | CASSPTRGRDQPQHF
TRBV7-9 | TRBD1 | CASFRTGEASGANVLTF
TRBV10-3 | TRBD2 | CAIRDSGSSYNEQFF
TRBV5-1 | - | CASTRQNTGELFF
TRBV29-1 | - | CSVKGTVNEKLFF
TRBV5-1 | TRBD2 | CASSLKTGTSGGAPDKQYF
TRBV12-3/TRBV12-4 | - | CASSYGGDLYEQYF
TRBV23-1 | - | CASSPSRGWGADTQYF
TRBV25-1 | - | CASSDFQGSDTQYF
TRBV7-9 | - | CASSFGQSDAFF
TRBV12-3/TRBV12-4 | TRBD2 | CASSFSGGARETQYF
TRBV5-1 | TRBD1 | CASGTGAYEQYF
TRBV28 | - | CASSSNPGEQYF
TRBV12-5 | TRBD1 | CASGLVLDRRAYEQYF
TRBV12-3/TRBV12-4 | TRBD1 | CASSPGTGWRETQYF
TRBV5-5 | - | CASSLAARSTDTQYF
TRBV6-2/TRBV6-3 | - | CASSRERGYEQYF
TRBV28 | - | CASSLEGGNEQFF
TRBV28 | - | CASSLAGSSGNTIYF
TRBV6-1 | TRBD1 | CASSVFGDSQFF
TRBV28 | TRBD2 | CASSLGVGGPDYEQYF
TRBV7-9 | - | CASSLPGPTYEQYF
TRBV12-3/TRBV12-4 | - | CASSSFVGYEQYF
TRBV7-2 | - | CASSLVLRAYEQYF
TRBV11-2 | TRBD2 | CASSPGTSYYNEQFF
TRBV12-3/TRBV12-4 | - | CASSLLLAKNIQYF
TRBV28 | - | CASTEGQETQYF
TRBV2 | - | CASTRGTNSYEQYF
TRBV20-1 | - | CSAPGPMLSGANVLTF
TRBV19 | TRBD1 | CASSFGQGNSPLHF
TRBV3-1 | - | CASSQGHENDEQYF
TRBV12-3/TRBV12-4 | TRBD1 | CASSLGDRGGQETQYF
TRBV6-5 | - | CASSYSHGGRNQPQHF
TRBV28 | - | CASRPPSYNEQFF
TRBV2 | TRBD2 | CASSVYPPYGGGKNEQYF
TRBV9 | TRBD2 | CASSTGLADYEQYF
TRBV6-5 | TRBD1 | CASRLQGATSGNTIYF
TRBV28 | - | CASRRLGGVYEQYF
TRBV29-1 | - | CSVWEELVAPTDTQYF
TRBV10-3 | - | CAISGGGGQETQYF
TRBV18 | TRBD2 | CASSPVTSGGGNEQFF
TRBV27 | - | CASSLSGTRPGANVLTF
TRBV6-1 | - | CASSGGTLAKNIQYF
TRBV6-6 | TRBD2 | CASSSLGGFEQYF
TRBV6-1 | - | CASIASQYRSDNEQFF
TRBV9 | - | CASSARPSTDTQYF
TRBV12-3/TRBV12-4 | TRBD1 | CASSLGTGGQPQHF
TRBV9 | TRBD2 | CASSVRLAADTQYF
TRBV7-2 | TRBD1 | CASRHDRVRETQYF
TRBV20-1 | - | CSASRLFEEGDEQFF